This TCR beta chain was sequenced in a study of CXCR3-negative and CXCR3-positive naive CD8 T cells. Preparation of TRB cDNA libraries relied on 5' RACE carrying UMI labels. From the 5' RACE reads, TCRdb lists one entry per CDR3 protein and no DNA. Found here are 100,000 to 150,000 distinct CDR3 sequences; the top ten clones hold just under 0.5%. Germline V CDR1 and CDR2: LGHNT, FRNRAP. This CDR3 has 16 residues. The TCR comes from a human donor in good health. Some clones in this sample may be carry-over from other donors' samples. Sequenced material: naive CXCR3- CD8+ T cells from blood. Described subset: CD45RO-CCR7+CD27+CD95- naive CD8+ T cells lacking CXCR3 (TNR3-). The rearrangement joins TRBV12-5 to TRBJ2-3; TCRdb reports TRBD1, a call that lacks DNA to check it against. CDR3 sequence: CASGFGRAPHADTQYF.